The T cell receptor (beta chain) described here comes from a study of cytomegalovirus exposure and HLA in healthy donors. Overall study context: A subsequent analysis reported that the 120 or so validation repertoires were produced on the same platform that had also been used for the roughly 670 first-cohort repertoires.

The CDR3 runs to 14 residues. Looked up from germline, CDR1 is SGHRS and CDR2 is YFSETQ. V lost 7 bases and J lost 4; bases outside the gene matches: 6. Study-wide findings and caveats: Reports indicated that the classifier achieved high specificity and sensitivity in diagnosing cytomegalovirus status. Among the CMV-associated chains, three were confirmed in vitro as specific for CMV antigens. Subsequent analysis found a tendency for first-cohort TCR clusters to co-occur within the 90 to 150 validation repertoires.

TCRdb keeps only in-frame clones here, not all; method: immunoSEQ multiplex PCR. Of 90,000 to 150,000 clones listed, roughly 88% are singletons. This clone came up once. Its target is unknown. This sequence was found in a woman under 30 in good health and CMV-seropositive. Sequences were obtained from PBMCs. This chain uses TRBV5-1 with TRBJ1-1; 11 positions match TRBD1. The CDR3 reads CASALGQGGTEAFF. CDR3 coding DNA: TGCGCCAGCGCCCTGGGACAGGGGGGCACTGAAGCTTTCTTT.